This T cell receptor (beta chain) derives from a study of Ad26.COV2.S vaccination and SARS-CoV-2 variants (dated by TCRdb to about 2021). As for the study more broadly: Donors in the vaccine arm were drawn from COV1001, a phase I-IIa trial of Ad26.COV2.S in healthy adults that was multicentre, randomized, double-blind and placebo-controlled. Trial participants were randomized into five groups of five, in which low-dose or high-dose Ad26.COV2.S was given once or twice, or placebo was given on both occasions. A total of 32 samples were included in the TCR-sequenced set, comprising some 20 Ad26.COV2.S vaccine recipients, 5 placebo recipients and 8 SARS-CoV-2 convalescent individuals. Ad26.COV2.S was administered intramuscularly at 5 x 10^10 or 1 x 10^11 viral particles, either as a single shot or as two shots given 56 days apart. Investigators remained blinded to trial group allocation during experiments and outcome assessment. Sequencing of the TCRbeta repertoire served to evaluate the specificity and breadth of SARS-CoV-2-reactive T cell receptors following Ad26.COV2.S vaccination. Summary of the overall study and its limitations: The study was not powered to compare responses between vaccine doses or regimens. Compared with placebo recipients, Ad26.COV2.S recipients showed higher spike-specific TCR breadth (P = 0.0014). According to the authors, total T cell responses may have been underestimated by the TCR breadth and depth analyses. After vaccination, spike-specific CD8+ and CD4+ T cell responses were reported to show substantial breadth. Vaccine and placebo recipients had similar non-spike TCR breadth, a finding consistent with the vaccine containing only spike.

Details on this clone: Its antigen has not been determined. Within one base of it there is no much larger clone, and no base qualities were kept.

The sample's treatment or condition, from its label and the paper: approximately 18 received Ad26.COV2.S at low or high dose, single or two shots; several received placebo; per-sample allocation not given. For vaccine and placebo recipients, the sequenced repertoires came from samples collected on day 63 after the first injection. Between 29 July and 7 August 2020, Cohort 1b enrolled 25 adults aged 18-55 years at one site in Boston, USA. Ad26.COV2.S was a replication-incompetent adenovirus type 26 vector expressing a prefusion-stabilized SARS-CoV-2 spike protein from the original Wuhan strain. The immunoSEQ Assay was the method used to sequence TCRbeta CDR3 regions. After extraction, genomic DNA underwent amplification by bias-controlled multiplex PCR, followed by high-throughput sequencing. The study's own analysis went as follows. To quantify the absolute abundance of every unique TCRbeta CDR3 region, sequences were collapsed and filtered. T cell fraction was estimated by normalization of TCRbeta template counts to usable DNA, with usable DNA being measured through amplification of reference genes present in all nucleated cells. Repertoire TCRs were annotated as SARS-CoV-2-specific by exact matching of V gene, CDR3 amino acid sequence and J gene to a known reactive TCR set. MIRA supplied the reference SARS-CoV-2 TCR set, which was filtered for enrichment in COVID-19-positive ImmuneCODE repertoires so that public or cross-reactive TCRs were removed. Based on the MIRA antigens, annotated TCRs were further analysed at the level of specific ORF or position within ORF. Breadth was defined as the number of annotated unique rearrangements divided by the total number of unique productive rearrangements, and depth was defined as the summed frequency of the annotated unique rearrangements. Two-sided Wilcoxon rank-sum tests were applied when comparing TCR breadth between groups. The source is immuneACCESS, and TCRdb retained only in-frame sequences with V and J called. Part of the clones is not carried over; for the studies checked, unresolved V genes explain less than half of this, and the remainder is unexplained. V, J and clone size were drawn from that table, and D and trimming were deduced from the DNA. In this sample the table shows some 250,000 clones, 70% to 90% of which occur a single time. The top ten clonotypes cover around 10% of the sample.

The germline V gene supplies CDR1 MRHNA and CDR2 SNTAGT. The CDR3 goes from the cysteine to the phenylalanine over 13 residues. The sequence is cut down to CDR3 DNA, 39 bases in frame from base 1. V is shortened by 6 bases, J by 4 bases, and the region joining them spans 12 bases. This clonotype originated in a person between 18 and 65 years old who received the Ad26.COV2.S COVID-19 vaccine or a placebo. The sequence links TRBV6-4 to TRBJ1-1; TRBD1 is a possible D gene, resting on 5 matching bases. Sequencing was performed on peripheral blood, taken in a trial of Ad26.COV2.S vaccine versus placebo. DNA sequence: TGTGCCAGCAGCCCCTCTCAGGGCACTGAAGCTTTCTTT. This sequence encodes CASSPSQGTEAFF.